The source of this T cell receptor beta chain is a study of metastatic and nonmetastatic thyroid tumors. Study overall: Repertoire data that came from the blood and tumor or nodule tissue of malignant and benign thyroid patients were compared.

The V end lost 6 bases, the J end lost 0 bases, and 5 bases lay between the germline ends. Germline V gene lookup returns CDR1 MNHEY and CDR2 SMNVEV (reference sequence). There are 12 residues in the CDR3. TCRdb re-clonotyped the PCR reads via MiXCR. The data contain 25,000 to 30,000 clones, about 3.9% of them singletons. Each patient went into thyroid surgery without having received any treatment. This clone is classed as medium-sized. The J gene is TRBJ1-1, the V gene TRBV27; D remains unclear. Specimen: blood. This receptor was identified in a male donor with papillary thyroid cancer or a benign thyroid nodule (not recorded which). Some clones in this sample may be carry-over from other donors' samples. Here the CDR3 DNA reads TGTGCCAGCAGATCGGTGAACACTGAAGCTTTCTTT. It encodes CASRSVNTEAFF.